Listed below are T cell receptor beta chains from one sample, sequenced in a study of T cell responses to AZD1222 COVID-19 vaccine. Using immunoSEQ multiplex PCR, the repertoire was profiled, and TCRdb retains in-frame clones only, with some absent. This table holds 120,000 to 150,000 clones, 75% to 95% found once. The source material was peripheral blood, sampled on day 0 of MenACWY control vaccination. The source is an adult in good health. CDR3s include the opening cysteine and the closing phenylalanine or tryptophan. D genes are given only for firm matches. Rows give clone size only sometimes, using once, few, many, or a class for an expanded clone.

CDR3aa: CASHDATGTEAFF
CDR3nt: TGTGCCAGTCACGACGCTACCGGGACTGAAGCTTTCTTT
abundance: .
len: 13
v_gene: TRBV6-5
j_gene: TRBJ1-1
d_gene: .

CDR3aa: CASSLNGGYGYTF
CDR3nt: TGTGCCAGCAGCTTAAATGGGGGTTATGGCTACACCTTC
abundance: .
len: 13
v_gene: TRBV7-3
j_gene: TRBJ1-2
d_gene: .

CDR3aa: CASSPRPSFERRSDTQYF
CDR3nt: TGTGCCAGCAGCCCCCGTCCGAGTTTCGAGCGTCGATCAGATACGCAGTATTTT
abundance: .
len: 18
v_gene: TRBV9
j_gene: TRBJ2-3
d_gene: .

CDR3aa: CASTAPPSYGYTF
CDR3nt: TGTGCCAGTACCGCCCCCCCCAGCTATGGCTACACCTTC
abundance: .
len: 13
v_gene: TRBV19
j_gene: TRBJ1-2
d_gene: .

CDR3aa: CASSSRSDYGYTF
CDR3nt: TGTGCCAGCAGCTCTAGATCCGACTATGGCTACACCTTC
abundance: once
len: 13
v_gene: TRBV5-4
j_gene: TRBJ1-2
d_gene: .

CDR3aa: CASSLVGGDQPQHF
CDR3nt: TGTGCCAGCAGCTTGGTCGGGGGAGATCAGCCCCAGCATTTT
abundance: .
len: 14
v_gene: TRBV7-9
j_gene: TRBJ1-5
d_gene: .

CDR3aa: CASSPGLAENYEQYF
CDR3nt: TGTGCCAGCTCACCAGGGCTAGCAGAGAACTACGAGCAGTACTTC
abundance: .
len: 15
v_gene: TRBV18
j_gene: TRBJ2-7
d_gene: .

CDR3aa: CASSFYSGGDEQYF
CDR3nt: TGTGCCAGCAGTTTCTATAGCGGGGGGGACGAGCAGTACTTC
abundance: .
len: 14
v_gene: TRBV28
j_gene: TRBJ2-7
d_gene: TRBD2

CDR3aa: CASSPAARGGTGELFF
CDR3nt: TGTGCCAGCAGCCCGGCAGCTCGGGGGGGTACCGGGGAGCTGTTTTTT
abundance: .
len: 16
v_gene: TRBV7-6
j_gene: TRBJ2-2
d_gene: TRBD2

CDR3aa: CASSPRGLGEDEQFF
CDR3nt: TGTGCCAGCAGCCCGCGGGGTCTGGGGGAGGATGAGCAGTTCTTC
abundance: .
len: 15
v_gene: TRBV5-6
j_gene: TRBJ2-1
d_gene: .

CDR3aa: CSASVGGEETQYF
CDR3nt: TGCAGTGCTAGTGTGGGGGGCGAGGAGACCCAGTACTTC
abundance: .
len: 13
v_gene: TRBV20-1
j_gene: TRBJ2-5
d_gene: .

CDR3aa: CASSPGRRYGYTF
CDR3nt: TGTGCCAGTAGTCCAGGGCGACGCTATGGCTACACCTTC
abundance: once
len: 13
v_gene: TRBV19
j_gene: TRBJ1-2
d_gene: .

CDR3aa: CASSSGRSNTEAFF
CDR3nt: TGTGCCAGCAGTTCCGGACGGTCGAACACTGAAGCTTTCTTT
abundance: .
len: 14
v_gene: TRBV27
j_gene: TRBJ1-1
d_gene: .

CDR3aa: CASSLSATDTQYF
CDR3nt: TGTGCCAGCAGTTTATCGGCCACAGATACGCAGTATTTT
abundance: .
len: 13
v_gene: TRBV27
j_gene: TRBJ2-3
d_gene: .

CDR3aa: CASTKQGSSYEQYF
CDR3nt: TGTGCCAGCACTAAACAGGGAAGCTCCTACGAGCAGTACTTC
abundance: few
len: 14
v_gene: TRBV6-5
j_gene: TRBJ2-7
d_gene: .

CDR3aa: CAWSVLGGTEAFF
CDR3nt: TGTGCCTGGAGTGTACTGGGGGGTACTGAAGCTTTCTTT
abundance: .
len: 13
v_gene: TRBV30
j_gene: TRBJ1-1
d_gene: .

CDR3aa: CAWSGFLDTEAFF
CDR3nt: TGTGCCTGGAGTGGCTTTTTGGACACTGAAGCTTTCTTT
abundance: .
len: 13
v_gene: TRBV30
j_gene: TRBJ1-1
d_gene: .

CDR3aa: CASSAGFSYEQYF
CDR3nt: TGTGCCAGCAGCGCCGGGTTCTCCTACGAGCAGTACTTC
abundance: .
len: 13
v_gene: TRBV7-9
j_gene: TRBJ2-7
d_gene: .

CDR3aa: CASSQGPQSSYEQYF
CDR3nt: TGTGCCAGCAGTCAGGGGCCCCAATCCTCCTACGAGCAGTACTTC
abundance: .
len: 15
v_gene: TRBV6-5
j_gene: TRBJ2-7
d_gene: .

CDR3aa: CASSIVGGRPLNQPQHF
CDR3nt: TGTGCCAGTAGTATAGTCGGCGGACGCCCCCTCAATCAGCCCCAGCATTTT
abundance: once
len: 17
v_gene: TRBV19
j_gene: TRBJ1-5
d_gene: .

CDR3aa: CASSGPSGGPWETQYF
CDR3nt: TGTGCCAGCAGCGGGCCTAGCGGGGGGCCGTGGGAGACCCAGTACTTC
abundance: once
len: 16
v_gene: TRBV9
j_gene: TRBJ2-5
d_gene: TRBD2

CDR3aa: CASSQDPGATEAFF
CDR3nt: TGTGCCAGCAGCCAAGACCCAGGGGCCACTGAAGCTTTCTTT
abundance: .
len: 14
v_gene: TRBV3-1/TRBV3-2
j_gene: TRBJ1-1
d_gene: .

CDR3aa: CATQRESSYNEQFF
CDR3nt: TGTGCCACCCAGCGGGAGAGCTCCTACAATGAGCAGTTCTTC
abundance: .
len: 14
v_gene: TRBV19
j_gene: TRBJ2-1
d_gene: TRBD2

CDR3aa: CAWSDRGAYNSPLHF
CDR3nt: TGTGCCTGGAGTGACAGGGGGGCGTATAATTCACCCCTCCACTTT
abundance: .
len: 15
v_gene: TRBV30
j_gene: TRBJ1-6
d_gene: TRBD1

CDR3aa: CALPGQAQETQYF
CDR3nt: TGTGCCTTACCGGGACAGGCCCAAGAGACCCAGTACTTC
abundance: .
len: 13
v_gene: TRBV4-2
j_gene: TRBJ2-5
d_gene: TRBD1

CDR3aa: CASSLRVGAGTDTQYF
CDR3nt: TGTGCCAGCAGCTTACGGGTGGGAGCAGGGACAGATACGCAGTATTTT
abundance: .
len: 16
v_gene: TRBV7-3
j_gene: TRBJ2-3
d_gene: .

CDR3aa: CASSLARRGFGTQYF
CDR3nt: TGCGCCAGCAGCTTGGCCAGGAGGGGGTTCGGGACCCAGTACTTC
abundance: .
len: 15
v_gene: TRBV5-1
j_gene: TRBJ2-5
d_gene: .

CDR3aa: CASSQGQNNSPLHF
CDR3nt: TGTGCCAGCAGCCAAGGCCAGAATAATTCACCCCTCCACTTT
abundance: .
len: 14
v_gene: TRBV3-1/TRBV3-2
j_gene: TRBJ1-6
d_gene: .

CDR3aa: CASSEAKDRVYF
CDR3nt: TGTGCCAGCAGTGAAGCTAAGGACAGGGTGTATTTT
abundance: once
len: 12
v_gene: TRBV6-1
j_gene: TRBJ1-3
d_gene: TRBD1

CDR3aa: CASSIQGLRNQPQHF
CDR3nt: TGTGCCAGTAGTATCCAGGGACTTCGGAATCAGCCCCAGCATTTT
abundance: .
len: 15
v_gene: TRBV19
j_gene: TRBJ1-5
d_gene: .

CDR3aa: CASRYPGQQLTEAFF
CDR3nt: TGTGCAAGTCGCTATCCGGGACAGCAACTCACTGAAGCTTTCTTT
abundance: .
len: 15
v_gene: TRBV12-2
j_gene: TRBJ1-1
d_gene: .

CDR3aa: CASSTGLAGGTDTQYF
CDR3nt: TGCGCCAGCAGCACGGGACTAGCGGGGGGCACAGATACGCAGTATTTT
abundance: .
len: 16
v_gene: TRBV5-1
j_gene: TRBJ2-3
d_gene: TRBD2

CDR3aa: CASSSLATNTGELFF
CDR3nt: TGTGCCAGCAGCTCCCTAGCGACGAACACCGGGGAGCTGTTTTTT
abundance: .
len: 15
v_gene: TRBV7-2
j_gene: TRBJ2-2
d_gene: .

CDR3aa: CASSILQETQYF
CDR3nt: TGTGCCAGCAGCATATTACAAGAGACCCAGTACTTC
abundance: few
len: 12
v_gene: TRBV7-9
j_gene: TRBJ2-5
d_gene: .

CDR3aa: CASSEGLANTQYF
CDR3nt: TGTGCCAGCAGTGAGGGACTAGCTAATACGCAGTATTTT
abundance: .
len: 13
v_gene: TRBV2
j_gene: TRBJ2-3
d_gene: TRBD2

CDR3aa: CASSETGEPPYEQYF
CDR3nt: TGCGCCAGCAGTGAGACAGGTGAACCCCCCTACGAGCAGTACTTC
abundance: .
len: 15
v_gene: TRBV10-2
j_gene: TRBJ2-7
d_gene: .

CDR3aa: CASSEGGGGTGELFF
CDR3nt: TGTGCCAGCAGTGAAGGAGGGGGCGGCACCGGGGAGCTGTTTTTT
abundance: .
len: 15
v_gene: TRBV2
j_gene: TRBJ2-2
d_gene: TRBD1

CDR3aa: CASRDRMNPYEQYF
CDR3nt: TGTGCCAGCAGAGACAGGATGAATCCCTACGAGCAGTACTTC
abundance: .
len: 14
v_gene: TRBV28
j_gene: TRBJ2-7
d_gene: .

CDR3aa: CASSPDIYEQYF
CDR3nt: TGCGCCAGCAGCCCTGACATCTACGAGCAGTACTTC
abundance: .
len: 12
v_gene: TRBV5-1
j_gene: TRBJ2-7
d_gene: .

CDR3aa: CASSSTGTLASPLHF
CDR3nt: TGTGCCAGCAGCTCCACAGGGACTCTTGCTTCACCCCTCCACTTT
abundance: .
len: 15
v_gene: TRBV7-3
j_gene: TRBJ1-6
d_gene: .

CDR3aa: CASSLRGKIYEQYF
CDR3nt: TGTGCCAGCAGCTTGAGGGGGAAAATCTACGAGCAGTACTTC
abundance: .
len: 14
v_gene: TRBV5-8
j_gene: TRBJ2-7
d_gene: .

CDR3aa: CASSLKSRSSYNEQFF
CDR3nt: TGTGCCAGCAGCTTGAAATCGCGTAGCTCCTACAATGAGCAGTTCTTC
abundance: .
len: 16
v_gene: TRBV5-6
j_gene: TRBJ2-1
d_gene: .

CDR3aa: CASSTGTPGTEAFF
CDR3nt: TGTGCCAGCAGCACAGGGACTCCGGGGACTGAAGCTTTCTTT
abundance: .
len: 14
v_gene: TRBV3-1/TRBV3-2
j_gene: TRBJ1-1
d_gene: .

CDR3aa: CASSQVETAEAFF
CDR3nt: TGTGCCAGCAGCCAAGTTGAGACAGCTGAAGCTTTCTTT
abundance: once
len: 13
v_gene: TRBV14
j_gene: TRBJ1-1
d_gene: .

CDR3aa: CASSLDRETQYF
CDR3nt: TGCGCCAGCAGCTTGGACCGGGAGACCCAGTACTTC
abundance: few
len: 12
v_gene: TRBV5-1
j_gene: TRBJ2-5
d_gene: .

CDR3aa: CASSQLSSTLNEKLFF
CDR3nt: TGTGCCAGCAGCCAATTATCCTCGACCCTTAATGAAAAACTGTTTTTT
abundance: .
len: 16
v_gene: TRBV4-2
j_gene: TRBJ1-4
d_gene: .

CDR3aa: CASSYQGANTIYF
CDR3nt: TGTGCCAGCAGTTATCAGGGGGCAAACACCATATATTTT
abundance: once
len: 13
v_gene: TRBV12-3/TRBV12-4
j_gene: TRBJ1-3
d_gene: TRBD1

CDR3aa: CASSLMGGYGYTF
CDR3nt: TGTGCCAGCAGCTTGATGGGCGGGTATGGCTACACCTTC
abundance: .
len: 13
v_gene: TRBV5-4
j_gene: TRBJ1-2
d_gene: .

CDR3aa: CASSLIERHWAEAFF
CDR3nt: TGTGCCAGCAGCTTGATTGAGAGACACTGGGCTGAAGCTTTCTTT
abundance: .
len: 15
v_gene: TRBV5-4
j_gene: TRBJ1-1
d_gene: .

CDR3aa: CASTSFSTQPQHF
CDR3nt: TGTGCCAGCACGTCCTTCTCGACTCAGCCCCAGCATTTT
abundance: .
len: 13
v_gene: TRBV7-3
j_gene: TRBJ1-5
d_gene: .

CDR3aa: CASSLTWEGRNEQFF
CDR3nt: TGTGCCAGCAGTTTAACGTGGGAGGGCCGGAATGAGCAGTTCTTC
abundance: .
len: 15
v_gene: TRBV28
j_gene: TRBJ2-1
d_gene: TRBD2

CDR3aa: CASSLSKTGTIPYEQYF
CDR3nt: TGTGCCAGCAGCTTGTCGAAAACCGGGACAATACCCTACGAGCAGTACTTC
abundance: .
len: 17
v_gene: TRBV7-2
j_gene: TRBJ2-7
d_gene: .

CDR3aa: CASSLGRRETQYF
CDR3nt: TGTGCCAGCAGCTTGGGGAGACGGGAGACCCAGTACTTC
abundance: .
len: 13
v_gene: TRBV5-6
j_gene: TRBJ2-5
d_gene: .

CDR3aa: CASSPYRTDTSNEKLFF
CDR3nt: TGTGCCAGTAGTCCTTACCGTACAGACACCTCAAATGAAAAACTGTTTTTT
abundance: .
len: 17
v_gene: TRBV19
j_gene: TRBJ1-4
d_gene: .

CDR3aa: CASSHEGHAETQYF
CDR3nt: TGCGCCAGCAGTCACGAGGGACATGCGGAGACCCAGTACTTC
abundance: .
len: 14
v_gene: TRBV23-1
j_gene: TRBJ2-5
d_gene: .